The rows below give T cell receptor beta chains drawn from one sample of a study of T cell responses to AZD1222 COVID-19 vaccine. The method was immunoSEQ multiplex PCR; TCRdb's version includes in-frame clones alone and lacks a portion of them. The table has roughly 100,000 clones, around 89% seen once. The sequencing used peripheral blood, collected on day 0 of AZD1222 vaccination. Every receptor here comes from an adult in good health. Both conserved end residues are part of each CDR3. The order of the fields is J gene, clone size, V gene, D gene, CDR3 protein, CDR3 DNA. D genes are given only for firm matches. Clone size is stated in some rows and not others, as once, few, many or a class when expanded.

j_gene: TRBJ1-5; abundance: -; v_gene: TRBV2; d_gene: -; CDR3aa: CASSNIRQISNQPQHF; CDR3nt: TGTGCCAGCAGTAATATTCGACAAATAAGCAATCAGCCCCAGCATTTT
j_gene: TRBJ2-1; abundance: -; v_gene: TRBV2; d_gene: -; CDR3aa: CASYQGTYNEQFF; CDR3nt: TGTGCCAGCTACCAGGGCACTTACAATGAGCAGTTCTTC
j_gene: TRBJ1-1; abundance: -; v_gene: TRBV18; d_gene: TRBD1; CDR3aa: CASSYTGDDTEAFF; CDR3nt: TGTGCCAGCTCATATACAGGGGACGACACTGAAGCTTTCTTT
j_gene: TRBJ2-5; abundance: -; v_gene: TRBV4-1; d_gene: TRBD1; CDR3aa: CASSQDGDRGSQETQYF; CDR3nt: TGCGCCAGCAGCCAAGATGGGGACAGGGGAAGCCAAGAGACCCAGTACTTC
j_gene: TRBJ1-3; abundance: -; v_gene: TRBV7-8; d_gene: TRBD1; CDR3aa: CASSPRGQVGNTIYF; CDR3nt: TGTGCCAGCAGCCCGAGAGGACAGGTCGGAAACACCATATATTTT
j_gene: TRBJ1-1; abundance: -; v_gene: TRBV7-6; d_gene: -; CDR3aa: CASSLGSWVSNTEAFF; CDR3nt: TGTGCCAGCAGCTTAGGGTCTTGGGTGTCGAACACTGAAGCTTTCTTT
j_gene: TRBJ1-1; abundance: -; v_gene: TRBV14; d_gene: -; CDR3aa: CASSLSWMQTGNTEAFF; CDR3nt: TGTGCCAGCAGCCTATCATGGATGCAGACGGGGAACACTGAAGCTTTCTTT
j_gene: TRBJ2-1; abundance: -; v_gene: TRBV4-1; d_gene: TRBD2; CDR3aa: CASSQEGTKRVHNEQFF; CDR3nt: TGCGCCAGCAGCCAGGAAGGGACTAAACGTGTGCACAATGAGCAGTTCTTC
j_gene: TRBJ1-2; abundance: -; v_gene: TRBV2; d_gene: TRBD1; CDR3aa: CASSEDPGQEYGYTF; CDR3nt: TGTGCCAGCAGTGAAGACCCCGGACAGGAGTATGGCTACACCTTC
j_gene: TRBJ2-5; abundance: -; v_gene: TRBV7-2; d_gene: -; CDR3aa: CASSLDRGLETQYF; CDR3nt: TGTGCCAGCAGCTTAGATCGGGGGCTGGAGACCCAGTACTTC
j_gene: TRBJ2-7; abundance: -; v_gene: TRBV5-1; d_gene: TRBD1; CDR3aa: CASSLDRDRGTYEQYF; CDR3nt: TGCGCCAGCAGCTTGGACAGGGACAGGGGAACATACGAGCAGTACTTC
j_gene: TRBJ2-1; abundance: -; v_gene: TRBV11-1; d_gene: -; CDR3aa: CASTEFYNEQFF; CDR3nt: TGTGCCAGCACTGAGTTCTACAATGAGCAGTTCTTC
j_gene: TRBJ1-1; abundance: -; v_gene: TRBV29-1; d_gene: -; CDR3aa: CSVKLIQPNTEAFF; CDR3nt: TGCAGCGTGAAACTAATACAGCCGAACACTGAAGCTTTCTTT
j_gene: TRBJ2-2; abundance: -; v_gene: TRBV10-1; d_gene: -; CDR3aa: CASSTGTGELFF; CDR3nt: TGCGCCAGCAGTACCGGCACCGGGGAGCTGTTTTTT
j_gene: TRBJ2-1; abundance: -; v_gene: TRBV7-8; d_gene: -; CDR3aa: CASSLEIGSPLNEQFF; CDR3nt: TGTGCCAGCAGCTTAGAGATAGGGAGCCCCTTGAATGAGCAGTTCTTC
j_gene: TRBJ1-2; abundance: -; v_gene: TRBV11-2; d_gene: -; CDR3aa: CASSLARPTGTAGDGYTF; CDR3nt: TGTGCCAGCAGCTTAGCAAGACCCACCGGGACCGCAGGGGATGGCTACACCTTC
j_gene: TRBJ2-2; abundance: -; v_gene: TRBV19; d_gene: -; CDR3aa: CASIQGNTGELFF; CDR3nt: TGTGCCAGTATTCAGGGAAACACCGGGGAGCTGTTTTTT
j_gene: TRBJ1-5; abundance: -; v_gene: TRBV19; d_gene: -; CDR3aa: CASRPQGVGNQPQHF; CDR3nt: TGTGCCAGTAGACCACAGGGAGTCGGCAATCAGCCCCAGCATTTT
j_gene: TRBJ2-5; abundance: -; v_gene: TRBV19; d_gene: -; CDR3aa: CASSSPRTAEQETQYF; CDR3nt: TGTGCCAGTAGTTCGCCTCGGACAGCGGAGCAAGAGACCCAGTACTTC
j_gene: TRBJ1-3; abundance: -; v_gene: TRBV11-2; d_gene: -; CDR3aa: CASSLAIDSGNTIYF; CDR3nt: TGTGCCAGCAGCTTAGCCATCGACTCTGGAAACACCATATATTTT
j_gene: TRBJ1-2; abundance: -; v_gene: TRBV4-2; d_gene: -; CDR3aa: CASSQDLGVSDYGYTF; CDR3nt: TGTGCCAGCAGCCAAGATCTTGGGGTTTCCGACTATGGCTACACCTTC
j_gene: TRBJ1-1; abundance: -; v_gene: TRBV5-4; d_gene: -; CDR3aa: CASSTNPGTEAFF; CDR3nt: TGTGCCAGCAGCACAAACCCGGGGACTGAAGCTTTCTTT
j_gene: TRBJ1-1; abundance: once; v_gene: TRBV29-1; d_gene: TRBD1; CDR3aa: CSGNTGGNTEAFF; CDR3nt: TGCAGCGGGAATACAGGGGGTAACACTGAAGCTTTCTTT
j_gene: TRBJ2-5; abundance: -; v_gene: TRBV7-3; d_gene: -; CDR3aa: CASSRYARQETQYF; CDR3nt: TGTGCCAGCAGCCGCTACGCTAGGCAAGAGACCCAGTACTTC